Each of the 21 T cell receptor beta chains below was sequenced from the same sample in a study of cytomegalovirus exposure and HLA in healthy donors. PCR involved 60 Vbeta and 13 Jbeta primers. Profiled with immunoSEQ multiplex PCR; TCRdb holds only in-frame clones, not every one. The table has 60,000 to 65,000 clones, roughly 75% seen once. Sequencing was done on a sample of PBMCs. All receptors derive from a woman between 35 and 50 years old in good health and CMV-seropositive.

The CDR3, as DNA: TGTGCCAGCAGCCGAGGACGGCTAGCGGACAATGAGCAGTTCTTC. Translated, it gives CASSRGRLADNEQFF. The chain recombines TRBV4-2 with TRBJ2-1, with 7 bases lining up with TRBD2. After removal of 4 bases from V and 5 bases from J, the junction contained 8 bases not matched to a gene. The CDR3 extends over 15 amino acids. The germline CDR1 and CDR2 sequences are LGHNA and YNFKEQ.

The chain is built from TRBV15 and TRBJ2-2; D ambiguous. CDR1 and CDR2 (germline): LNHNV, YYDKDF (reference sequence). This CDR3 contains 15 residues. V was clipped by 0 bases and J by 4 bases, with 9 bases between them. As DNA, the CDR3 is TGTGCCACCAGCAGAGATCCCAGGTCCACCGGGGAGCTGTTTTTT. Translation gives CATSRDPRSTGELFF.

The gene calls are TRBV19 and TRBJ2-3; 10 bases align to TRBD2. Per the germline V gene, CDR1 is LNHDA and CDR2 is SQIVND (reference sequence). The CDR3 extends over 14 amino acids. Trimming took 7 bases from V and 4 from J; bases not matched to a gene: 5. DNA for the CDR3: TGTGCCAGTACCACCGGGACTAGCGCAGATACGCAGTATTTT. Protein: CASTTGTSADTQYF. Full variable domain (rest looked up from reference TRBV19 and TRBJ2-3): DGGITQSPKYLFRKEGQNVTLSCEQNLNHDAMYWYRQDPGQGLRLIYYSQIVNDFQKGDIAEGYSVSREKKESFPLTVTSAQKNPTAFYLCASTTGTSADTQYFGPGTRLTVL.

This sequence joins TRBV6-5 and TRBJ1-5, with TRBD1 as a possible D gene (5 bases). Trimming removed 6 bases at V and 4 bases at J, with 13 bases between. The CDR3 extends over 14 amino acids. The germline V gene has CDR1 MNHEY and CDR2 SVGAGI. The CDR3 here is CASRSMDTNQPQHF. CDR3 coding DNA: TGTGCCAGCAGATCGATGGACACTAATCAGCCCCAGCATTTT.

This clone is a singleton in its sample. At one end the junction does not follow the germline gene, possibly because of a read error. The V gene is TRBV7-9, the J gene TRBJ2-5; 8 bases are a match to TRBD2. The CDR3 is 14 amino acids. Germline assignment: CDR1 SEHNR and CDR2 FQNEAQ (reference sequence). The CDR3: CASSSLGGEQGHNF. The CDR3 DNA follows: TGTGCCAGCAGCTCTCTCGGGGGGGAGCAGGGGCATAACTTC.

This clone turned up a few times. The chain uses TRBV30 and TRBJ1-1, with unresolved D. The germline gives CDR1 GTSNPN, CDR2 SVGIG (reference sequence). This CDR3 contains 13 residues. The V end was cut by 0 bases, the J end by 4 bases, with 9 bases between. The DNA of the CDR3 is TGTGCCTGGAGTGTACTAGGGAGCACTGAAGCTTTCTTT. Protein product: CAWSVLGSTEAFF.

The chain employs TRBV14 and TRBJ1-4; perhaps TRBD1 as D (5 bases). Germline V gene lookup returns CDR1 SGHDN and CDR2 FVKESK. This CDR3 contains 15 residues. V was trimmed by 1 base and J by 12 bases, leaving 18 bases between them. Written as DNA, the CDR3 is TGTGCCAGCAGCCAAGGTGGGACCGGAGGGAGGCAACTGTTTTTT. This sequence encodes CASSQGGTGGRQLFF.

The V and J genes are TRBV7-2 and TRBJ1-2, with a tentative D call TRBD1 (5 bases). The CDR3 totals 14 residues. V was cut by 2 bases and J by 7 bases, with 14 bases left in between. CDR1 is SGHTA and CDR2 is FQGNSA in the germline V gene. CDR3 residues: CASSLLTREAGYTF. The DNA for the CDR3 is TGTGCCAGCAGCTTATTGACCAGGGAGGCTGGCTACACCTTC.

The chain couples TRBV2 to TRBJ1-1; D uncertain. Germline assignment: CDR1 SNHLY and CDR2 FYNNEI. V lost 8 bases, J lost 5 bases, and 12 bases lay in between. The CDR3 has 12 amino acids. The CDR3, as DNA: TGTGCCAGCGGGCGGGTCCCGACTGAAGCTTTCTTT. Protein product: CASGRVPTEAFF.

This clone was observed a handful of times. The genes are TRBV7-6 and TRBJ1-4, with D unclear. V gave up 4 bases and J gave up 7 bases, with 10 bases separating them. Germline assignment: CDR1 SGHVS and CDR2 FNYEAQ. The CDR3 length is 13 residues. The DNA for the CDR3 is TGTGCCAGCAGCTCCCAGGAGGGTGAAAAACTGTTTTTT. Translated, it gives CASSSQEGEKLFF.

This clone came up once. The gene calls are TRBV18 and TRBJ1-1; D might be TRBD1 (6 bases). CDR1 is KGHSH and CDR2 is LQKENI in the germline V gene. CDR3 length: 14 amino acids. With 3 bases removed from V and 1 base from J, the gap between germline ends came to 9 bases. The CDR3: CASSPGTWNTEAFF. The CDR3 bases are TGTGCCAGCTCACCCGGGACATGGAACACTGAAGCTTTCTTT.

The rearrangement uses TRBV19 and TRBJ2-1, with 12 nucleotides matching TRBD2. V trimming: 6 bases; J trimming: 9 bases; junction bases outside the gene matches: 9. The CDR3 runs 15 residues. Looked up from germline, CDR1 is LNHDA and CDR2 is SQIVND (reference sequence). The CDR3 spells CASSTTSGGFGEQFF. The DNA for the CDR3 is TGTGCCAGTAGCACAACTAGCGGGGGGTTCGGTGAGCAGTTCTTC.

The chain combines TRBV19 with TRBJ1-4, with D possibly matching TRBD1 (5 bases). Germline lookup yields CDR1 LNHDA and CDR2 SQIVND (reference sequence). V was cut by 5 bases and J by 3 bases, with 13 bases left in between. This CDR3 comprises 15 residues. The CDR3 loop is CASSLPRGANEKLFF. In DNA form, the CDR3 reads TGTGCCAGTAGTCTCCCCCGGGGGGCTAATGAAAAACTGTTTTTT.

V usage is TRBV5-1 and J usage is TRBJ1-4; TRBD1 is a possible D gene (6 bases). From germline, CDR1 is SGHRS and CDR2 YFSETQ. The CDR3 length is 16 residues. Trimming removed 4 bases at V and 4 bases at J, with 17 bases between. The CDR3: CASSPNPKGVNEKLFF. The DNA of the CDR3 is TGCGCCAGCAGCCCAAACCCCAAGGGGGTTAATGAAAAACTGTTTTTT.

For this clone: At one end, the junction sequence differs from germline, possibly due to a read error. V and J are TRBV7-9 and TRBJ1-2; 9 bases are a match to TRBD1. Germline CDR1 reads SEHNR; CDR2 reads FQNEAQ (reference sequence). This CDR3 is built from 11 residues. The CDR3 bases are TGTTCCAGCAGCTTAGGGGACAGGGAAGTGTTC. Its translation: CSSSLGDREVF.

The chain combines TRBV5-1 with TRBJ1-2, with 8 bases matching TRBD1. Germline assignment: CDR1 SGHRS and CDR2 YFSETQ. J gave up 4 bases and V 9 bases, and 8 bases lay outside the gene matches. This CDR3 contains 13 residues. Written as DNA, the CDR3 is TGCGCCACCTACGGACAGGGAAGCTATGGCTACACCTTC. It specifies CATYGQGSYGYTF.

Points on this clone: Mismatch with germline at one junction end may stem from a read error. The chain links TRBV14 to TRBJ2-1, with D possibly being TRBD2 (7 bases). Germline V gene data show CDR1 as SGHDN and CDR2 as FVKESK. The CDR3 is made up of 17 amino acids. CDR3 residues: CASSRYGGRSSNNEQFF. In DNA, the CDR3 is TGTGCCAGCAGCCGATACGGGGGGCGGTCCTCCAACAATGAGCAGTTCTTC.

The chain combines TRBV5-6 with TRBJ1-2, with 7 nucleotides matching TRBD1. In germline, CDR1 is SGHDT, CDR2 YYEEEE. The V segment lost 3 bases and the J segment 2 bases; nucleotides outside the gene matches: 7. The CDR3 runs 15 residues. CDR3 in amino acids: CASSYPGQDNYGYTF. In DNA form, the CDR3 reads TGTGCCAGCAGCTACCCCGGACAGGACAACTATGGCTACACCTTC.

V gene TRBV18 combines with J gene TRBJ2-6; unclear D gene. V was pared by 2 bases and J by 0 bases, with 8 bases between. CDR3 size: 16 residues. Per germline, CDR1 KGHSH and CDR2 LQKENI. CDR3 in amino acids: CASSPRPGSGANVLTF. CDR3 coding DNA: TGTGCCAGCTCACCAAGACCGGGCTCTGGGGCCAACGTCCTGACTTTC.

V gene TRBV7-9 combines with J gene TRBJ1-1; weak D call: TRBD1 (6 bases). Trimming removed 5 bases at V and 1 base at J, with 11 bases between. CDR1 SEHNR and CDR2 FQNEAQ come from the germline V gene (reference sequence). The CDR3 runs 14 residues. In nucleotides, the CDR3 is TGTGCCAGCAGCGCCGAGACAGGGAACACTGAAGCTTTCTTT. Its protein product is CASSAETGNTEAFF.

The chain uses TRBV19 and TRBJ2-7; 13 bases match TRBD2. Looked up from germline, CDR1 is LNHDA and CDR2 is SQIVND (reference sequence). The CDR3 spans 15 residues. V lost 6 bases to trimming and J lost 3 bases; unmatched junction nucleotides: 5. As DNA, the CDR3 is TGTGCCAGTAGCCACACTAGCGGGGGGGACTACGAGCAGTACTTC. Its protein is CASSHTSGGDYEQYF. The variable domain in full, with the rest retrieved from reference TRBV19 and TRBJ2-7, is DGGITQSPKYLFRKEGQNVTLSCEQNLNHDAMYWYRQDPGQGLRLIYYSQIVNDFQKGDIAEGYSVSREKKESFPLTVTSAQKNPTAFYLCASSHTSGGDYEQYFGPGTRLTVT.